The 6 T cell receptor beta chains listed next were all sequenced from one sample in a study of blood T cell repertoires in COVID-19. The data were produced by immunoSEQ multiplex PCR, yet TCRdb's version contains in-frame clones alone and is incomplete. The sample includes roughly 190,000 clones, 70% to 85% of them seen just once. The sample taken for sequencing was peripheral blood. All receptors come from a woman in her forties or fifties with acute or convalescent COVID-19.

The chain has TRBV19 and TRBJ2-7, with a possible D match to TRBD2 (5 bases). The CDR3 totals 14 residues. Germline V gene lookup returns CDR1 LNHDA and CDR2 SQIVND (reference sequence). The V end was cut by 1 base, the J end by 2 bases, with 9 bases between. The CDR3 DNA reads TGTGCCAGTAGTATAGTAGGGAGCCCCTACGAGCAGTACTTC. Protein sequence: CASSIVGSPYEQYF.

In its sample, this clone was seen once. V gene TRBV18 combines with J gene TRBJ1-5; D gene unclear. Trimming left V 0 bases short and J 2 bases short, with 11 bases between. The CDR3 runs 16 residues. Germline lookup yields CDR1 KGHSH and CDR2 LQKENI. This CDR3 reads CASSPPPGSGNQPQHF. The CDR3 bases are TGTGCCAGCTCACCACCGCCGGGGTCAGGCAATCAGCCCCAGCATTTT.

The chain uses TRBV5-6 and TRBJ1-2, with D perhaps TRBD1 (6 bases). Germline CDR1 is SGHDT and CDR2 is YYEEEE. The CDR3 runs to 15 residues. Trimming stripped 3 bases from V and 8 bases from J, with 20 bases between. CDR3 in DNA: TGTGCCAGCAGCTCCCGCGACAGGCCTGTTCGGGGCTACACCTTC. It yields the protein CASSSRDRPVRGYTF.

V and J are TRBV6-6 and TRBJ2-1, with 8 bases matching TRBD2. V gave up 7 bases and J gave up 5 bases; unmatched junction bases: 10. The germline gives CDR1 MNHNY, CDR2 SVGAGI (reference sequence). This CDR3 has 15 amino acids. The CDR3 nucleotides read TGTGCCAGCACCGTCGGACACGGGAGGGACAATGAGCAGTTCTTC. Translated: CASTVGHGRDNEQFF.

This chain connects TRBV20-1 to TRBJ2-4; D not resolved. V lost 3 bases to trimming and J lost 0 bases, with 6 bases between them. The CDR3 extends over 13 amino acids. Germline V gene lookup returns CDR1 DFQATT and CDR2 SNEGSKA (reference sequence). The CDR3 DNA reads TGCAGTGCTAGTTGGCTAGCCAAAAACATTCAGTACTTC. This translates into CSASWLAKNIQYF.

This clone is a singleton in its sample. The chain has TRBV11-2 and TRBJ2-5, with 8 bases aligning to TRBD1. The CDR3 is made up of 15 amino acids. Germline CDR1 reads SGHAT; CDR2 reads FQNNGV. V shed 4 bases, J shed 5 bases, and the junction held 9 bases outside the gene matches. This chain's CDR3 is CASSSSWGQVETQYF. In nucleotides, the CDR3 is TGTGCCAGCAGCTCTAGCTGGGGACAGGTCGAGACCCAGTACTTC.